These 32 T cell receptor beta chains were sequenced from one sample in a study of blood T cell repertoires in COVID-19. The repertoire was sequenced with immunoSEQ multiplex PCR; TCRdb's copy has only in-frame clones and lacks some. The sample holds 210,000 or so clones; under 85% are singletons and the top ten take approximately 8%. The sample comprised peripheral blood. The source is a woman aged 80 or over with COVID-19, enrolled during active disease.

The chain's CDR3 is CASSLQGSGPNEKLFF. The CDR3 nucleotides are TGTGCCAGCAGTCTACAGGGTTCGGGTCCTAATGAAAAACTGTTTTTT. The rearrangement uses TRBV14 and TRBJ1-4, with a weak D call TRBD1 (6 bases). Germline V gene sequence: CDR1 SGHDN, CDR2 FVKESK. Trimming cost V 6 bases and J 3 bases, with 17 bases left between them. This CDR3 comprises 16 residues.

This clone was detected only a few times. This chain uses TRBV5-6 with TRBJ1-2, with D possibly matching TRBD1 (6 bases). Trimming cost V 4 bases and J 3 bases, with 19 bases left between them. The CDR3 is 16 amino acids. The germline V gene encodes CDR1 SGHDT and CDR2 YYEEEE. Written as DNA, the CDR3 is TGTGCCAGCAGCACGCATTCACAGGGAGTTGACTATGGCTACACCTTC. Its translation is CASSTHSQGVDYGYTF.

The J gene is TRBJ2-1, the V gene TRBV2, with D tentatively TRBD2 (6 bases). This CDR3 contains 14 residues. Germline loops: CDR1 SNHLY, CDR2 FYNNEI. The V and J ends lost 9 bases and 0 bases respectively, with 12 bases between them. DNA of the CDR3: TGTGCCAGGTCGACTAGTCTCTCCTACAATGAGCAGTTCTTC. Protein: CARSTSLSYNEQFF.

This clone occurred a few times. In DNA form, the CDR3 reads TGTGCCACCAGCAGAGGCGGTTCACCCCTCCACTTT. This codes for CATSRGGSPLHF. V usage is TRBV15 and J usage is TRBJ1-6, with D unresolved. V was clipped by 1 base and J by 9 bases, with 4 bases between them. The CDR3 runs 12 residues. Germline CDR1 reads LNHNV; CDR2 reads YYDKDF (reference sequence).

The CDR3 region is CSADRGEAFF. The CDR3 DNA reads as TGCAGTGCTGACAGGGGGGAAGCTTTCTTT. The J gene is TRBJ1-1, the V gene TRBV20-1, with 9 nucleotides matching TRBD1. V lost 5 bases, J lost 8 bases, and 0 bases stayed unmatched. Germline assignment: CDR1 DFQATT and CDR2 SNEGSKA (reference sequence). CDR3 length: 10 amino acids.

V and J are TRBV18 and TRBJ1-2; the D gene is possibly TRBD1 (5 bases). Germline V lookup: CDR1 KGHSH, CDR2 LQKENI. CDR3 length: 14 residues. V lost 1 base and J 3 bases, leaving 9 bases between the germline ends. In DNA form, the CDR3 reads TGTGCCAGCTCACCACTCCAGGGATACTATGGCTACACCTTC. The encoded protein is CASSPLQGYYGYTF.

The V and J genes are TRBV3-1 (or the pseudogene TRBV3-2) and TRBJ2-7; 14 nucleotides agree with TRBD2. The CDR3 has 15 amino acids. J lost 4 bases, V lost 6 bases, and 5 bases had no gene match. CDR1 and CDR2 from the germline V gene are LGHDT and YNNKEL (reference sequence). The chain's CDR3 is CASSLTSGRAYEQYF. CDR3 nucleotides: TGTGCCAGCAGTCTGACTAGCGGGAGGGCATACGAGCAGTACTTC.

The chain has TRBV7-3 and TRBJ2-3, with 7 bases identical to TRBD2. The CDR3 is 14 amino acids. The trim removed 3 bases at V and 7 bases at J, leaving 7 bases unmatched. The germline gives CDR1 SGHTA, CDR2 FQGTGA. The CDR3 sequence is CASSLSGASNTQYF. The CDR3, as DNA: TGTGCCAGCAGCTTGAGCGGGGCTTCAAATACGCAGTATTTT.

V gene TRBV2 combines with J gene TRBJ2-1; maybe TRBD2 (7 bases). Per germline, CDR1 SNHLY and CDR2 FYNNEI. This CDR3 comprises 13 residues. The V end lost 11 bases, the J end lost 8 bases, and 19 bases lay between the germline ends. The CDR3 sequence is CASTRGGYDEQFF. The CDR3 coding sequence is TGTGCCTCCACGAGGGGGGGATATGATGAGCAGTTCTTC.

The chain uses TRBV12-3 or TRBV12-4 and TRBJ2-1; a weak D match, TRBD2 (5 bases). The CDR3 runs 12 residues. The germline V and J ends were trimmed by 4 bases and 11 bases, with 12 bases remaining between them. This CDR3 reads CASSSRPGKQFF. CDR3 DNA sequence: TGTGCCAGCAGTTCTCGCCCCGGGAAGCAGTTCTTC.

This clone appeared a few times. V usage is TRBV9 and J usage is TRBJ1-1; no clear D. Germline CDR1 reads SGDLS; CDR2 reads YYNGEE. Trimming left V 4 bases short and J 2 bases short, with 15 bases between. The CDR3 has 15 amino acids. CDR3 amino acids: CASSPTSRVNTEAFF. CDR3 in DNA: TGTGCCAGCAGCCCAACGTCCCGGGTAAACACTGAAGCTTTCTTT.

A remark on this clone: Different DNA sequences within this sample yield the same CDR3. This chain joins TRBV3-1 (or the pseudogene TRBV3-2) and TRBJ1-5; D gene ambiguous. Looked up from germline, CDR1 is LGHDT and CDR2 is YNNKEL (reference sequence). The CDR3 loop spans 12 amino acids. V was trimmed by 4 bases and J by 5 bases, leaving 6 bases between them. CDR3 in DNA: TGTGCCAGCAGCCTTAGAGATCAGCCCCAGCATTTT. It encodes CASSLRDQPQHF.

The chain joins TRBV3-1 (or the pseudogene TRBV3-2) to TRBJ2-7; TRBD1 agrees at 8 bases. The CDR3 runs 14 residues. J lost 6 bases, V lost 2 bases, and 6 bases had no gene match. Germline V CDR1 and CDR2: LGHDT, YNNKEL (reference sequence). The CDR3 region is CASSQRGTGGEQYF. The DNA of the CDR3 is TGTGCCAGCAGCCAACGGGGGACAGGAGGCGAGCAGTACTTC.

The chain carries TRBV6-5 and TRBJ1-1; tentative D call: TRBD1 (6 bases). This CDR3 region has 12 residues. Germline CDR1 reads MNHEY; CDR2 reads SVGAGI. V lost 8 bases and J lost 1, with 8 bases in between. The CDR3, as DNA: TGTGCCAGCGGACAGTCGAACACTGAAGCTTTCTTT. Translated, it gives CASGQSNTEAFF.

The chain links TRBV7-2 to TRBJ1-2; D remains unclear. Germline V gives CDR1 SGHTA, CDR2 FQGNSA. The ends were cut back, 0 bases at V and 1 base at J, with 6 bases in the middle. The CDR3 consists of 14 residues. The chain's CDR3 is CASSLAYVNYGYTF. CDR3 nucleotide sequence: TGTGCCAGCAGCTTAGCTTATGTTAACTATGGCTACACCTTC.

This clone occurred many times. A read error is likely, as this CDR3 ends without the conserved phenylalanine or tryptophan. The limits of the CDR3 on the DNA are not certain, so only TCRdb's listed CDR3 is given. The chain uses TRBV5-4 and TRBJ1-6; TRBD1 is the table's D call, not checked against the DNA. 12 amino acids form the CDR3, both terminal residues included. Germline loops: CDR1 SGHNT, CDR2 YYREEE (reference sequence). The CDR3 region is CASSVDLGPRVL.

This clone came up a few times. The chain combines TRBV11-2 with TRBJ2-1, with D unclear. CDR3 size: 11 residues. V was trimmed by 4 bases and J by 8 bases, leaving 6 bases between them. CDR1 SGHAT and CDR2 FQNNGV come from the germline V gene. As DNA, the CDR3 is TGTGCCAGCAGCTCCTCTCATGAGCAGTTCTTC. Translated, it gives CASSSSHEQFF. The full variable domain, rest sourced from reference TRBV11-2 and TRBJ2-1, is EAGVAQSPRYKIIEKRQSVAFWCNPISGHATLYWYQQILGQGPKLLIQFQNNGVVDDSQLPKDRFSAERLKGVDSTLKIQPAKLEDSAVYLCASSSSHEQFFGPGTRLTVL.

The chain is built from TRBV3-1 (or the pseudogene TRBV3-2) and TRBJ2-1; a possible D gene is TRBD2 (5 bases). Trimming cost V 8 bases and J 5 bases, with 13 bases left between them. The CDR3 length is 13 residues. Germline CDR1 is LGHDT and CDR2 is YNNKEL (reference sequence). CDR3 protein: CASSRGLNNEQFF. As DNA, the CDR3 is TGTGCCAGCTCTAGAGGACTTAACAATGAGCAGTTCTTC.

This sequence joins TRBV18 and TRBJ2-5, with D possibly being TRBD2 (5 bases). Trimming removed 8 bases from V and 5 bases from J, with 12 bases in between. Germline loops: CDR1 KGHSH, CDR2 LQKENI. CDR3 length: 12 residues. The CDR3 is CASTGSGETQYF. The CDR3 region has the DNA TGTGCCAGCACGGGAAGCGGTGAGACCCAGTACTTC.

J is TRBJ2-7 and V is TRBV5-6, with D possibly being TRBD2 (6 bases). The V gene's germline CDR1 is SGHDT and CDR2 YYEEEE. V dropped 2 bases and J dropped 1 base, with 16 bases sitting between them. The CDR3 covers 16 residues. The CDR3 DNA is TGTGCCAGCAGCTTTTCTCCGGGTGGGGGGTCCTACGAGCAGTACTTC. Translation gives CASSFSPGGGSYEQYF. Full variable domain (missing parts from reference TRBV5-6 and TRBJ2-7): DAGVTQSPTHLIKTRGQQVTLRCSPKSGHDTVSWYQQALGQGPQFIFQYYEEEERQRGNFPDRFSGHQFPNYSSELNVNALLLGDSALYLCASSFSPGGGSYEQYFGPGTRLTVT.

This chain uses TRBV2 with TRBJ2-3; the D is unclear. The V end was cut by 7 bases, the J end by 2 bases, with 13 bases between. The germline V gene has CDR1 SNHLY and CDR2 FYNNEI. The CDR3 has 14 residues. The CDR3 spells CASTRVLPTDTQYF. CDR3 coding DNA: TGTGCCAGCACCCGGGTACTTCCCACAGATACGCAGTATTTT. Looking up the rest from reference TRBV2 and TRBJ2-3 gives the full variable domain: EPEVTQTPSHQVTQMGQEVILRCVPISNHLYFYWYRQILGQKVEFLVSFYNNEISEKSEIFDDQFSVERPDGSNFTLKIRSTKLEDSAMYFCASTRVLPTDTQYFGPGTRLTVL.

The rearrangement uses TRBV5-1 and TRBJ1-1, with a possible D match to TRBD1 (5 bases). The germline V and J ends were trimmed by 7 bases and 6 bases, with 16 bases remaining between them. Germline V gene sequence: CDR1 SGHRS, CDR2 YFSETQ. This CDR3 comprises 13 residues. The CDR3 region has the DNA TGCGCCAGCGGATCACAGGATTTGGCTGAAGCTTTCTTT. Translated, it gives CASGSQDLAEAFF.

This rearrangement joins TRBV15 to TRBJ1-2, with TRBD1 identical over 7 bases. The CDR3 loop spans 15 amino acids. The germline CDR1 and CDR2 sequences are LNHNV and YYDKDF (reference sequence). The V segment lost 1 base and the J segment 8 bases; nucleotides outside the gene matches: 10. The CDR3 here is CATSRGSTGNVGYTF. For the CDR3, the DNA is TGTGCCACCAGCAGAGGATCGACAGGGAATGTAGGCTACACCTTC.

In its sample, this clone was seen once. The junction departs from germline at one end; a sequencing error may be responsible. V and J are TRBV7-7 and TRBJ2-1; the match to TRBD2 covers 9 bases. Germline CDR1 SSHAT, CDR2 FNYEAQ (reference sequence). This CDR3 is built from 14 residues. The DNA of the CDR3 is TGTGCTAGCAGCTTGAGCGGGAGGATCAATGAGCAGTTCTTC. Amino acid sequence: CASSLSGRINEQFF.

This sequence joins TRBV6-1 and TRBJ2-3; 9 bases match TRBD1. V shed 3 bases and J 2 bases; nucleotides not matched to a gene: 3. Germline CDR1 MNHNS, CDR2 SASEGT. CDR3 length: 15 amino acids. The CDR3 spells CASSDRDRDTDTQYF. In nucleotides, the CDR3 is TGTGCCAGCAGTGACCGGGACAGGGACACAGATACGCAGTATTTT.

The V gene is TRBV18, the J gene TRBJ2-5; 7 bases are a match to TRBD1. This CDR3 has 15 amino acids. Germline V gene lookup returns CDR1 KGHSH and CDR2 LQKENI. The ends lost 1 base at V and 5 bases at J; junction bases unmatched: 7. The CDR3 protein is CASSPRDSTGETQYF. CDR3 coding DNA: TGTGCCAGCTCACCACGGGACAGTACCGGGGAGACCCAGTACTTC.

The chain has TRBV5-1 and TRBJ2-3; D may be TRBD2 (6 bases). Germline assignment: CDR1 SGHRS and CDR2 YFSETQ. The CDR3 is 17 amino acids. V was trimmed by 0 bases and J by 3 bases, leaving 17 bases between them. This chain's CDR3 is CASSLGPAAGSTDTQYF. CDR3 sequence (DNA): TGCGCCAGCAGCTTGGGCCCCGCGGCGGGGAGTACAGATACGCAGTATTTT. Full variable domain (remainder filled in from reference TRBV5-1 and TRBJ2-3): KAGVTQTPRYLIKTRGQQVTLSCSPISGHRSVSWYQQTPGQGLQFLFEYFSETQRNKGNFPGRFSGRQFSNSRSEMNVSTLELGDSALYLCASSLGPAAGSTDTQYFGPGTRLTVL.

This chain joins TRBV9 and TRBJ2-3; 9 bases fit TRBD2. The CDR3 runs 17 residues. CDR1 SGDLS and CDR2 YYNGEE come from the germline V gene. Trimming removed 4 bases from V and 2 bases from J; junction bases left unmatched: 11. This CDR3 reads CASSLSGGRAATDTQYF. The CDR3 nucleotides read TGTGCCAGCAGCTTGTCCGGCGGGAGGGCCGCCACAGATACGCAGTATTTT.

The DNA of the CDR3 is TGCGCCAGCAGCTTGGCTCCGGACAGCGGCTACGAGCAGTACTTC. It codes for CASSLAPDSGYEQYF. This sequence joins TRBV5-1 and TRBJ2-7; TRBD1 is a possible D gene (6 bases). Germline V CDR1 and CDR2: SGHRS, YFSETQ. The V and J ends lost 0 bases and 3 bases respectively, with 13 bases between them. This CDR3 is 15 amino acids long.

The chain employs TRBV10-3 and TRBJ2-3, with 11 bases that match TRBD2. CDR1 is ENHRY, CDR2 SYGVKD, per germline. V lost 0 bases, J lost 4 bases, and 12 bases stayed unmatched. CDR3 size: 19 residues. The chain's CDR3 is CAISESTGLAGGRADTQYF. The DNA for the CDR3 is TGTGCCATCAGTGAGTCGACCGGGCTAGCGGGAGGCCGGGCAGATACGCAGTATTTT.

This clone was seen only a few times. The V and J genes are TRBV19 and TRBJ2-1, with a tentative D call TRBD2 (6 bases). The CDR3 contains 14 residues. Germline V gives CDR1 LNHDA, CDR2 SQIVND (reference sequence). The V gene lost 1 base and the J gene lost 7 bases, with 11 bases spanning the gap. In nucleotides, the CDR3 is TGTGCCAGTAGTATAGCGGGAGTCCGGAATGAGCAGTTCTTC. Translation gives CASSIAGVRNEQFF.

The chain is built from TRBV6-1 and TRBJ1-5; 10 bases fit TRBD1. With 2 bases clipped from V and 4 bases from J, the junction kept 8 bases outside the gene matches. This CDR3 has 17 residues. Germline V gene sequence: CDR1 MNHNS, CDR2 SASEGT. The CDR3 DNA sequence: TGTGCCAGCAGTGAAAGCCTGGACAGGGGGTTGAATCAGCCCCAGCATTTT. It translates to CASSESLDRGLNQPQHF.